This T cell receptor (beta chain) was obtained from a study of blood T cell repertoires in COVID-19. V shed 5 bases and J shed 0 bases, with 15 bases lying between them. The CDR3 has 16 residues. Per germline, CDR1 MRHNA and CDR2 SNTAGT. Original analysis: Amplification with reference gene primers provided the estimates of nucleated cell counts. The assay was immunoSEQ multiplex PCR, and TCRdb's table has in-frame clones only and misses some. Clone size and the V and J calls come from that table; the DNA yielded D and trimming. Of 160,000 or so clones in the sample, about 90% were seen once. The sample taken for sequencing was PBMCs or T cells enriched from blood (not recorded which). This TCR derives from a human donor with acute COVID-19. The donor label of this sample is uncertain. The chain is built from TRBV6-4 and TRBJ2-3; the D gene is possibly TRBD1 (5 bases). The CDR3 nucleotides are TGTGCCAGCAGTCCTGGGGCAGGGTCGAGCACAGATACGCAGTATTTT. Its protein product is CASSPGAGSSTDTQYF.